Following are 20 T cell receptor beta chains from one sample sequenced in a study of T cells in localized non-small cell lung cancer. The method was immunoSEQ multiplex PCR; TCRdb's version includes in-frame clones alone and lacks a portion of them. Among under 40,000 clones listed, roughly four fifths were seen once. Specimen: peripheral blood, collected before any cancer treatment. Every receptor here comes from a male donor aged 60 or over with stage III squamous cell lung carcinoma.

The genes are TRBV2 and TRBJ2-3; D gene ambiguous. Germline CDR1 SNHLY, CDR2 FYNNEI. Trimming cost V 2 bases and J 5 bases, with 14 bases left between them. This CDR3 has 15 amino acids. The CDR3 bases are TGTGCCAGCAGTGAAATGGGCCAACTGGGAGATACGCAGTATTTT. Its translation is CASSEMGQLGDTQYF.

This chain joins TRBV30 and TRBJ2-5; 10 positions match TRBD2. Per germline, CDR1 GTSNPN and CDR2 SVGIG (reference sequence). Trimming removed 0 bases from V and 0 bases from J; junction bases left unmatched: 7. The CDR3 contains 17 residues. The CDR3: CAWSVPLAGVYQETQYF. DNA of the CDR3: TGTGCCTGGAGTGTACCTCTAGCGGGGGTTTACCAAGAGACCCAGTACTTC.

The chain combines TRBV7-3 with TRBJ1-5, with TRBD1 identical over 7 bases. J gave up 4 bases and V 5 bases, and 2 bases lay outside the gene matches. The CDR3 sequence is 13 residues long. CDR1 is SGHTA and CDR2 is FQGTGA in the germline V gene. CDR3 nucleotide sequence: TGTGCCAGCAGCCCGACAGGGAATCAGCCCCAGCATTTT. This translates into CASSPTGNQPQHF.

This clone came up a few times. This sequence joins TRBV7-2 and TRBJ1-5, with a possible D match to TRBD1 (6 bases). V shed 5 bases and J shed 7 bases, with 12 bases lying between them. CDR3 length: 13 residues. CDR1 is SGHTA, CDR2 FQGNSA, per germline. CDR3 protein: CASSLGGPQPQHF. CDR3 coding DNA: TGTGCCAGCAGCCTGGGGGGGCCCCAGCCCCAGCATTTT.

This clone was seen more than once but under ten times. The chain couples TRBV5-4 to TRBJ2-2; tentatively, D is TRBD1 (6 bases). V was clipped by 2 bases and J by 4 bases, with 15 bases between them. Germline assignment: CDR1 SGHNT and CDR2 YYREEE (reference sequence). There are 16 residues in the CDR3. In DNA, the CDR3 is TGTGCCAGCAGCTTAAGGGGCAGGGGAGTCACCGGGGAGCTGTTTTTT. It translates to CASSLRGRGVTGELFF.

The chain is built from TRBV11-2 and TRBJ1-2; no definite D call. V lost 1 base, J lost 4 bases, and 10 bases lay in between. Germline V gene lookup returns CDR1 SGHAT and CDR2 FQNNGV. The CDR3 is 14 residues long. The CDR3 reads CASSLGGGAYGYTF. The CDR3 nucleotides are TGTGCCAGCAGCTTAGGGGGTGGCGCCTATGGCTACACCTTC. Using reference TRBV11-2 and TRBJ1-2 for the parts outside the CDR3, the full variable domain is EAGVAQSPRYKIIEKRQSVAFWCNPISGHATLYWYQQILGQGPKLLIQFQNNGVVDDSQLPKDRFSAERLKGVDSTLKIQPAKLEDSAVYLCASSLGGGAYGYTFGSGTRLTVV.

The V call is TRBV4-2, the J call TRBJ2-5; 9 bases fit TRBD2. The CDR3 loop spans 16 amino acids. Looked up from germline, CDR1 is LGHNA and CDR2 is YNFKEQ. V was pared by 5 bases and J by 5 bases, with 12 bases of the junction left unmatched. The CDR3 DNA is TGTGCCAGCAGCGGTGGGGCTAGCGGGGTTCCGGAGACCCAGTACTTC. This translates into CASSGGASGVPETQYF.

CDR3 protein: CASSADRDNEQFF. The CDR3 bases are TGTGCCAGCAGTGCCGACAGGGACAATGAGCAGTTCTTC. The chain is built from TRBV2 and TRBJ2-1; 7 bases match TRBD1. The V segment lost 4 bases and the J segment 5 bases; nucleotides outside the gene matches: 2. Germline V gene lookup returns CDR1 SNHLY and CDR2 FYNNEI. This CDR3 has 13 residues.

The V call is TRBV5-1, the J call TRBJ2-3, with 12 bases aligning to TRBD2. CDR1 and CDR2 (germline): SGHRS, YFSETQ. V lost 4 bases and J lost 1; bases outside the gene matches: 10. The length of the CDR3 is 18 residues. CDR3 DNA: TGCGCCAGCAGCCCGGGACTAGCGGGTGGAGAAGGCACAGATACGCAGTATTTT. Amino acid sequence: CASSPGLAGGEGTDTQYF.

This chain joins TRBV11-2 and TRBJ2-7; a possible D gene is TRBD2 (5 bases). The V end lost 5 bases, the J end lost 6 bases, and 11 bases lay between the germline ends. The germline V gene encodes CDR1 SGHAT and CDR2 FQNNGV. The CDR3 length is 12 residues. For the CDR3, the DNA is TGTGCCAGCAGCGGAAGCGGCTCCGAGCAGTACTTC. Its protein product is CASSGSGSEQYF. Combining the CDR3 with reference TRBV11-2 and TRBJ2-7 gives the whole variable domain EAGVAQSPRYKIIEKRQSVAFWCNPISGHATLYWYQQILGQGPKLLIQFQNNGVVDDSQLPKDRFSAERLKGVDSTLKIQPAKLEDSAVYLCASSGSGSEQYFGPGTRLTVT.

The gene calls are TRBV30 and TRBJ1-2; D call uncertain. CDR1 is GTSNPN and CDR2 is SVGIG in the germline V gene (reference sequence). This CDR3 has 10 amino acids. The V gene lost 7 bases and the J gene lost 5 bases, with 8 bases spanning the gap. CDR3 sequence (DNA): TGTGCCTCCCTTCGATATGGCTACACCTTC. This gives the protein CASLRYGYTF.

The CDR3 nucleotides read TGTGCCAGCAGCTTAACACCCGGATACAATGAGCAGTTCTTC. Its translation: CASSLTPGYNEQFF. The chain recombines TRBV7-8 with TRBJ2-1; D remains ambiguous. CDR1 and CDR2 (germline): SGHVS, FQNEAQ. The V gene lost 2 bases and the J gene lost 4 bases, with 9 bases spanning the gap. This CDR3 has 14 amino acids.

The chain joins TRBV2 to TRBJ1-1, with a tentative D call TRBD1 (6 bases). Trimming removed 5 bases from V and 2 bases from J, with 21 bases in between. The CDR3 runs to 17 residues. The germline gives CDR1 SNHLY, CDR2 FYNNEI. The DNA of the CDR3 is TGTGCCAGCAGTCCTCCAAGAAGAGGGGGGGTTAACACTGAAGCTTTCTTT. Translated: CASSPPRRGGVNTEAFF.

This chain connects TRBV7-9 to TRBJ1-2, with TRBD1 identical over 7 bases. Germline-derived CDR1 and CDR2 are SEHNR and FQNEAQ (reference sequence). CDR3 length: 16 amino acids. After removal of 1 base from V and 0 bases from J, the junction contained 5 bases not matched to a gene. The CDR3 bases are TGTGCCAGCAGCTTAGAGGGACAGCCAACTAACTATGGCTACACCTTC. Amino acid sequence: CASSLEGQPTNYGYTF.

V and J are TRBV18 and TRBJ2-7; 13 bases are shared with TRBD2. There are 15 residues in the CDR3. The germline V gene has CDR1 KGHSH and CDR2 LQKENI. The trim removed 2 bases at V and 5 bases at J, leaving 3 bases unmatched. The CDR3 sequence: CASSPGLAGVNEQYF. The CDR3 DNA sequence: TGTGCCAGCTCACCAGGACTAGCGGGAGTTAACGAGCAGTACTTC.

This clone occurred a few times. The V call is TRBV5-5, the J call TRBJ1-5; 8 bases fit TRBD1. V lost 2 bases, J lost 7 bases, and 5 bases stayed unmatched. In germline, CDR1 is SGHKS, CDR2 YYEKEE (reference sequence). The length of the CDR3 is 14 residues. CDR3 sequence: CASSFTGGDQPQHF. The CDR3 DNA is TGTGCCAGCAGCTTCACAGGGGGTGACCAGCCCCAGCATTTT.

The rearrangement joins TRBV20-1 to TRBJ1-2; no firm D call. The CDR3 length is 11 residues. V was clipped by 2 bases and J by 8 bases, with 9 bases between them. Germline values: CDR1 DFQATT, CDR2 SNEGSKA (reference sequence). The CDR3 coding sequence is TGCAGTGCTAGAAATCCTGAGGGCTACACCTTC. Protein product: CSARNPEGYTF.

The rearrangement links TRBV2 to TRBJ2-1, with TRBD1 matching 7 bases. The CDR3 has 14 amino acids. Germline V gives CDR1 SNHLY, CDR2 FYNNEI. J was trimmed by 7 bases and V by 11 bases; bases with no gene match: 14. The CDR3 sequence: CAALAGGLGNEQFF. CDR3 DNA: TGTGCCGCGCTGGCAGGGGGTTTGGGGAATGAGCAGTTCTTC.

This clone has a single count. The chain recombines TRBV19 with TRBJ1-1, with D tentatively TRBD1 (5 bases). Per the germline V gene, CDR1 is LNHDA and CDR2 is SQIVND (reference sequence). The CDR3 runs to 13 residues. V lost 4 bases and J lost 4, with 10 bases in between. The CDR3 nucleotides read TGTGCCAGTAGTACCCACCAGGGCACTGAAGCTTTCTTT. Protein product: CASSTHQGTEAFF. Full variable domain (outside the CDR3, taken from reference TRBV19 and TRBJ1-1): DGGITQSPKYLFRKEGQNVTLSCEQNLNHDAMYWYRQDPGQGLRLIYYSQIVNDFQKGDIAEGYSVSREKKESFPLTVTSAQKNPTAFYLCASSTHQGTEAFFGQGTRLTVV.

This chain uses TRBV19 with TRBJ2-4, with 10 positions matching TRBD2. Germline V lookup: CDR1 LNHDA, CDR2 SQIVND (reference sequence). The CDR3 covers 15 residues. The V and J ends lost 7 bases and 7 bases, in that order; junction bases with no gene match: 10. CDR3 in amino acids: CASIDSGRMGNIQYF. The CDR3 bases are TGTGCCAGTATAGATAGCGGGAGGATGGGGAACATTCAGTACTTC.